This is a list of T cell receptor beta chains from one sample in a study of T-cell memory formation after mild COVID-19. MiXCR was run by TCRdb on the 5' RACE reads, yielding one entry per CDR3 protein. The profile covers over 500,000 distinct CDR3 sequences, with roughly 17% appearing a single time and roughly 8.2% taken by the ten largest. The sample was PBMCs or a T cell subset sorted from them (not recorded which). These receptors originate from an adult woman who had mild COVID-19 (a few samples of this study predate the infection). Cell type and time point are not known. CDR3s include the opening cysteine and the closing phenylalanine or tryptophan. The D gene is left open where the match is weak. Clone size, where shown, is once, few, many, or a class for clones that have expanded.

few | TRBJ2-2 | TRBV7-9 | . | CASSWRGRPGELFF | TGTGCCAGCAGCTGGAGGGGGAGGCCCGGGGAGCTGTTTTTT
. | TRBJ2-7 | TRBV29-1 | . | CSVETGVSYEQYF | TGCAGCGTTGAAACCGGGGTCTCCTACGAGCAGTACTTC
once | TRBJ2-1 | TRBV12-3/TRBV12-4 | . | CASSFASIGVNEQFF | TGTGCCAGCAGTTTCGCGTCAATAGGGGTGAATGAGCAGTTCTTC
few | TRBJ1-1 | TRBV4-1 | . | CASSQERASTEAFF | TGCGCCAGCAGCCAAGAAAGGGCTAGTACTGAAGCTTTCTTT
. | TRBJ2-7 | TRBV10-3 | TRBD2 | CAIRSSGSSREQYF | TGTGCCATCAGATCTAGCGGGAGTTCGAGAGAGCAGTACTTC
. | TRBJ2-3 | TRBV24-1 | TRBD2 | CATSDLGGGGPDTQYF | TGTGCCACCAGTGATTTAGGCGGGGGGGGGCCAGATACGCAGTATTTT
few | TRBJ1-1 | TRBV20-1 | . | CSAARYPGNTEAFF | TGCAGTGCCGCTAGATATCCCGGTAACACTGAAGCTTTCTTT
. | TRBJ1-2 | TRBV14 | . | CASSQDSAGIVGYTF | TGTGCCAGCAGCCAAGATTCGGCAGGGATAGTTGGCTACACCTTC
few | TRBJ2-7 | TRBV6-5 | . | CASSYSAGAPGEQYF | TGTGCCAGCAGTTACTCAGCAGGCGCCCCGGGAGAGCAGTACTTC
few | TRBJ2-6 | TRBV5-1 | . | CASGDIFHRSGANVLTF | TGCGCCAGTGGGGACATCTTTCATAGGTCTGGGGCCAACGTCCTGACTTTC
. | TRBJ2-7 | TRBV5-6 | . | CASSLFRYKTGEVAYEQYF | TGTGCCAGCAGCTTGTTCCGCTACAAAACAGGGGAGGTGGCCTACGAGCAGTACTTC
. | TRBJ2-3 | TRBV12-3/TRBV12-4 | . | CASRTGTTRTDTQYF | TGTGCCAGCAGGACCGGGACCACCCGCACAGATACGCAGTATTTT
many | TRBJ2-3 | TRBV27 | . | CASTSSGDTQYF | TGTGCCAGCACCTCATCCGGGGATACGCAGTATTTT
few | TRBJ1-1 | TRBV7-2 | . | CASSSRRTDTAEAFF | TGTGCCAGCAGCTCCCGGCGGACAGACACGGCTGAAGCTTTCTTT
. | TRBJ2-7 | TRBV19 | . | CASTQGSPSYEQYF | TGTGCCAGTACCCAAGGGTCCCCCTCCTACGAGCAGTACTTC
. | TRBJ1-2 | TRBV9 | . | CASSADTGFYGYTF | TGTGCCAGCAGCGCAGACACAGGATTCTATGGCTACACCTTC
. | TRBJ2-5 | TRBV5-1 | TRBD1 | CASSGTGGRKTQYF | TGCGCCAGCAGCGGGACAGGGGGCAGGAAGACCCAGTACTTC
. | TRBJ1-1 | TRBV7-9 | . | CASTTPRGSGNTEAFF | TGTGCCAGCACCACCCCCAGGGGTTCAGGGAACACTGAAGCTTTCTTT
. | TRBJ1-1 | TRBV12-3/TRBV12-4 | TRBD1 | CASRGTGENTEAFF | TGTGCCAGCAGAGGGACAGGCGAGAACACTGAAGCTTTCTTT
. | TRBJ2-4 | TRBV27 | . | CASSLLVAKNIQYF | TGTGCCAGCAGTTTATTAGTGGCCAAAAACATTCAGTACTTC
. | TRBJ1-2 | TRBV6-2/TRBV6-3 | . | CASSYSGISNGYTF | TGTGCCAGCAGTTACTCTGGGATTTCAAATGGCTACACCTTC
many | TRBJ2-3 | TRBV5-5 | . | CASTITDTQYF | TGTGCCAGCACCATCACTGATACGCAGTATTTT
. | TRBJ2-1 | TRBV7-2 | . | CASSPQLGEQFF | TGTGCCAGCAGCCCACAACTAGGTGAGCAGTTCTTC
few | TRBJ2-3 | TRBV5-1 | . | CASSPMITDTQYF | TGCGCCAGCAGCCCTATGATCACAGATACGCAGTATTTT
. | TRBJ2-1 | TRBV6-5 | . | CASSYSNGGGNEQFF | TGTGCCAGCAGTTACTCGAATGGAGGCGGGAATGAGCAGTTCTTC
many | TRBJ2-3 | TRBV4-3 | TRBD2 | CASSQEGLAGTTDTQYF | TGCGCCAGCAGCCAAGAGGGCCTAGCGGGAACCACAGATACGCAGTATTTT